The clone carrying this T cell receptor (beta chain) was seen ten or more times. Antigen specificity is unknown. The source of the sample is a study of early T cells in non-severe SARS-CoV-2 infection. For the study at large: Unsorted whole blood bulk RNA was sequenced, with unpaired chains. General observations from the study: The matching step, a VDJdb search, favored anti-spike CD8 responses and missed private and CD4 specificities.

Separate cDNA molecules each had unique molecular identifiers attached to them. TCRdb re-called the 5' RACE reads through MiXCR, storing one row per CDR3 protein. The sample lists some 50,000 distinct CDR3 sequences, under 11% occurring once. Germline CDR1 is SQVTM and CDR2 is ANQGSEA. CDR3 size: 13 residues. V was shortened by 8 bases and J by 0 bases, with 13 bases between the two germline ends. This clonotype was obtained from an adult who was a healthcare worker with PCR-confirmed SARS-CoV-2 infection or an uninfected control (not recorded which). The sample was whole blood. This chain uses TRBV29-1 with TRBJ1-2; D not certain. The CDR3 DNA sequence: TGCAGCACGAGGCCGCCCTCTAACTATGGCTACACCTTC. As protein: CSTRPPSNYGYTF.